Listed here are 9 T cell receptor beta chains from one sample, sequenced in a study of graft-versus-host responses after intestinal transplantation. Data came from immunoSEQ multiplex PCR; TCRdb stores just in-frame clones and leaves some out. The sample lists 45,000 to 50,000 clones; about nine tenths were seen once. Which antigens these TCRs recognize remains unknown. Sample: unstimulated CD4+ T cells sorted from spleen or lymph node cells, taken before transplant. Source of these receptors: a human donor who was the organ donor for an intestinal transplant.

DNA of the CDR3: TGTGCCAGCAGCTTAGAATTCGCGGGAGGGCTTTCCGGGGAGCTGTTTTTT. Its protein is CASSLEFAGGLSGELFF. This sequence joins TRBV11-3 and TRBJ2-2; TRBD2 agrees at 9 bases. V lost 0 bases, J lost 6 bases, and 8 bases stayed unmatched. This CDR3 comprises 17 residues. The germline gives CDR1 SGHNT, CDR2 YENEEA.

The chain carries TRBV6-5 and TRBJ1-1; no reliable D call. This CDR3 has 15 residues. The V end lost 3 bases, the J end lost 0 bases, and 11 bases lay between the germline ends. Germline CDR1 is MNHEY and CDR2 is SVGAGI. The CDR3 region has the DNA TGTGCCAGCAGTTATGGGCCCTATATGAACACTGAAGCTTTCTTT. Its protein is CASSYGPYMNTEAFF.

The chain has TRBV19 and TRBJ2-2, with TRBD2 as a possible D gene (6 bases). Germline V CDR1 and CDR2: LNHDA, SQIVND (reference sequence). V lost 7 bases and J 0 bases, leaving 12 bases between the germline ends. The CDR3 is made up of 15 amino acids. CDR3 sequence reads: CASNGGLANTGELFF. CDR3 bases: TGTGCCAGTAATGGAGGGCTAGCGAACACCGGGGAGCTGTTTTTT.

The CDR3 DNA sequence: TGTGCCAGCAGCCGCGGGGCGGGAGAGACCCAGTACTTC. This sequence encodes CASSRGAGETQYF. The chain has TRBV7-7 and TRBJ2-5, with D possibly TRBD2 on 6 matching bases. Germline values: CDR1 SSHAT, CDR2 FNYEAQ (reference sequence). The V end was cut by 5 bases, the J end by 4 bases, with 11 bases between. The CDR3 totals 13 residues.

The chain recombines TRBV5-1 with TRBJ1-2, with 8 nucleotides matching TRBD1. The CDR3 is made up of 15 amino acids. J gave up 4 bases and V 3 bases, and 8 bases lay outside the gene matches. Looked up from germline, CDR1 is SGHRS and CDR2 is YFSETQ. The CDR3 sequence: CASSSKTGGSYGYTF. As DNA, the CDR3 is TGCGCCAGCAGCTCGAAAACAGGGGGGAGCTATGGCTACACCTTC.

This sequence joins TRBV5-1 and TRBJ2-1, with 9 bases fitting TRBD2. CDR1 SGHRS and CDR2 YFSETQ come from the germline V gene. After removal of 1 base from V and 8 bases from J, the junction contained 10 bases not matched to a gene. The CDR3 has 16 amino acids. This chain's CDR3 is CASSLLGSGSIDEQFF. In DNA form, the CDR3 reads TGCGCCAGCAGCTTGTTGGGTAGCGGGAGTATCGATGAGCAGTTCTTC.

The chain is built from TRBV5-1 and TRBJ2-1; 11 nucleotides match TRBD2. The CDR3 loop spans 16 amino acids. V was clipped by 0 bases and J by 7 bases; unmatched bases: 6. Germline CDR1 SGHRS, CDR2 YFSETQ. The DNA of the CDR3 is TGCGCCAGCAGCTTGGGGGGACTAGCGGACTTGAATGAGCAGTTCTTC. This sequence encodes CASSLGGLADLNEQFF.

This chain uses TRBV4-1 with TRBJ1-1, with D perhaps matching TRBD1 (6 bases). V dropped 6 bases and J dropped 7 bases, with 15 bases sitting between them. The CDR3 spans 13 residues. Germline V gene lookup returns CDR1 MGHRA and CDR2 YSYEKL. The CDR3 DNA sequence: TGCGCCAGCAGTCCAATCGACAGGTTTGAAGCTTTCTTT. It is translated as CASSPIDRFEAFF.

The chain uses TRBV5-5 and TRBJ1-2; 7 nucleotides agree with TRBD1. J gave up 2 bases and V 2 bases, and 3 bases lay outside the gene matches. Germline loops: CDR1 SGHKS, CDR2 YYEKEE (reference sequence). The CDR3 is 14 amino acids. CDR3 coding DNA: TGTGCCAGCAGCTTCCAGGGGGGCAACTATGGCTACACCTTC. Translated: CASSFQGGNYGYTF.